These 16 T cell receptor beta chains share one sample of origin, sequenced in a study of blood T cell repertoires in COVID-19. Produced via immunoSEQ multiplex PCR; TCRdb's table is partial and in-frame only. The sample shows a few hundred thousand clones, about 80% of them seen only once. Sample: peripheral blood. The receptors come from a person aged 65 to 79 with COVID-19, enrolled during active disease.

The chain links TRBV6-6 to TRBJ1-6, with 7 bases that match TRBD1. From germline, CDR1 is MNHNY and CDR2 SVGAGI (reference sequence). There are 17 residues in the CDR3. V lost 5 bases to trimming and J lost 0 bases; unmatched junction nucleotides: 7. CDR3 nucleotide sequence: TGTGCCAGCAGTCCGGACAGGCGGAGCTCCTATAATTCACCCCTCCACTTT. It codes for CASSPDRRSSYNSPLHF.

This sequence joins TRBV28 and TRBJ2-2; 9 bases align to TRBD1. CDR3 length: 15 residues. Germline V gene sequence: CDR1 MDHEN, CDR2 SYDVKM. The V segment lost 2 bases and the J segment 6 bases; nucleotides outside the gene matches: 4. CDR3 nucleotides: TGTGCCAGCAGTTTAGGGGACAGGGACCCCGGGGAGCTGTTTTTT. Translation: CASSLGDRDPGELFF.

The genes are TRBV6-4 and TRBJ2-1; 13 positions match TRBD2. V was pared by 6 bases and J by 5 bases, with 4 bases of the junction left unmatched. The CDR3 sequence is 15 residues long. CDR1 and CDR2 (germline): MRHNA, SNTAGT. As DNA, the CDR3 is TGTGCCAGCAGAGAAGGACTAGCGGGAGACAATGAGCAGTTCTTC. This translates into CASREGLAGDNEQFF.

The chain couples TRBV5-4 to TRBJ1-1, with 11 bases matching TRBD1. CDR3 size: 15 residues. From germline, CDR1 is SGHNT and CDR2 YYREEE (reference sequence). Losses at the gene ends were 7 bases for V and 3 bases for J; bases not matched to a gene: 8. The DNA for the CDR3 is TGTGCCAGCGCCCGGACAGGGGGCGGTCACACTGAAGCTTTCTTT. Protein sequence: CASARTGGGHTEAFF.

The V call is TRBV30, the J call TRBJ1-1; 9 positions match TRBD1. After removal of 1 base from V and 10 bases from J, the junction contained 4 bases not matched to a gene. CDR1 GTSNPN and CDR2 SVGIG come from the germline V gene (reference sequence). The CDR3 spans 12 residues. In DNA form, the CDR3 reads TGTGCCTGGAGTGGGGACAGGGTCGTAGCTTTCTTT. Protein sequence: CAWSGDRVVAFF.

The chain couples TRBV1 to TRBJ2-1; whether TRBD1, the table's D call, matches the DNA was not checked. TRBV1 is noted as a pseudogene. The CDR3 totals 17 residues. The CDR3 DNA reads as TGCACCAGCAGCCAAGACCCCCCCGGCCGTCATCAGGATGAGCAGTTCTTC. This translates into CTSSQDPPGRHQDEQFF.

The chain uses TRBV28 and TRBJ2-7, with no clear D. The CDR3 loop spans 16 amino acids. CDR1 and CDR2 (germline): MDHEN, SYDVKM. V was clipped by 3 bases and J by 3 bases, with 18 bases between them. In nucleotides, the CDR3 is TGTGCCAGCAGTTTTTTGGGCACCTACGGATTCTACGAGCAGTACTTC. Protein sequence: CASSFLGTYGFYEQYF.

Turning to this clone: A single base separates this from a much larger clone, so it may be a read error. The J gene is TRBJ1-5, the V gene TRBV28; possible D gene TRBD1, 6 bases. V was shortened by 4 bases and J by 0 bases, with 7 bases between the two germline ends. The germline V gene encodes CDR1 MDHEN and CDR2 SYDVKM. The CDR3 sequence is 14 residues long. The CDR3 DNA follows: TGTGCCAGCAGTTGGACAGATAGCAATCAGCCCCAGCATTTT. This translates into CASSWTDSNQPQHF.

This clone was counted once. The gene calls are TRBV5-6 and TRBJ1-2; TRBD1 is a possible D gene (5 bases). The CDR3 is made up of 14 amino acids. Germline V lookup: CDR1 SGHDT, CDR2 YYEEEE. The V end was cut by 4 bases, the J end by 7 bases, with 17 bases between. The CDR3 loop is CASSLHSGFGGYTF. CDR3 bases: TGTGCCAGCAGCCTACACTCAGGGTTTGGTGGCTACACCTTC.

This clone was detected only once. The rearrangement uses TRBV5-1 and TRBJ1-6; D is undetermined. Germline-derived CDR1 and CDR2 are SGHRS and YFSETQ. Trimming took off 4 bases at V and 8 bases at J, with 13 bases between the two ends. The length of the CDR3 is 14 residues. CDR3 sequence reads: CASSPRRPDSPLHF. CDR3 in DNA: TGCGCCAGCAGCCCACGGAGGCCAGATTCACCCCTCCACTTT.

This clone was observed a few times. This chain joins TRBV19 and TRBJ2-5; tentatively, D is TRBD2 (5 bases). V dropped 0 bases and J dropped 3 bases, with 11 bases sitting between them. Germline loops: CDR1 LNHDA, CDR2 SQIVND (reference sequence). This CDR3 comprises 15 residues. DNA for the CDR3: TGTGCCAGTAGTATAGATCCGGGAAGCAAAGAGACCCAGTACTTC. It yields the protein CASSIDPGSKETQYF.

In its sample, this clone was seen a few times. This chain joins TRBV21-1 and TRBJ1-2; the listed D gene, TRBD1, was not tested against the DNA. TRBV21-1 is a documented pseudogene. The CDR3 is 13 residues long. CDR3 loop: CARKPDRGPGYTF. The CDR3 DNA reads as TGTGCCAGGAAACCCGACAGGGGGCCTGGCTACACCTTC.

The chain employs TRBV19 and TRBJ1-2; D possibly corresponds to TRBD1 (6 bases). With 3 bases removed from V and 2 bases from J, the gap between germline ends came to 13 bases. Germline CDR1 LNHDA, CDR2 SQIVND (reference sequence). CDR3 size: 15 residues. CDR3 residues: CASSILAGVNYGYTF. The CDR3 nucleotides are TGTGCCAGTAGTATCCTGGCAGGGGTAAACTATGGCTACACCTTC.

The chain combines TRBV28 with TRBJ2-7; TRBD1 is a possible D gene (5 bases). CDR1 is MDHEN and CDR2 is SYDVKM in the germline V gene. The CDR3 has 14 residues. V lost 7 bases and J lost 2, with 15 bases in between. CDR3 amino acids: CASNGQRVAYEQYF. The CDR3 DNA follows: TGTGCCAGCAATGGACAACGAGTTGCCTACGAGCAGTACTTC.

This clone has just a few counts. The chain recombines TRBV10-3 with TRBJ2-5, with 7 bases that match TRBD1. This CDR3 is built from 16 residues. V lost 0 bases to trimming and J lost 5 bases; unmatched junction nucleotides: 9. Germline CDR1 reads ENHRY; CDR2 reads SYGVKD. Written as DNA, the CDR3 is TGTGCCATCAGTGAGTCGATTGCGAGGGGGCGGGAGACCCAGTACTTC. It is translated as CAISESIARGRETQYF.

The sample holds a few counts of this clone. The chain uses TRBV5-1 and TRBJ2-5, with 7 positions matching TRBD1. V was pared by 4 bases and J by 5 bases, with 2 bases of the junction left unmatched. Germline V lookup: CDR1 SGHRS, CDR2 YFSETQ. The CDR3 contains 12 residues. The CDR3 loop reads CASSTGEETQYF. CDR3 sequence (DNA): TGCGCCAGCAGCACAGGGGAGGAGACCCAGTACTTC.